This T cell receptor (beta chain) was recovered during a study of early T cells in non-severe SARS-CoV-2 infection. This clonotype was recorded at least ten times. The protocol attached unique molecular identifiers to individual cDNA molecules. One entry per CDR3 protein, called by TCRdb with MiXCR from the 5' RACE reads. The table shows 43,000 or so distinct CDR3 sequences, with 4% occurring only once. This CDR3 region has 14 residues. Germline V gives CDR1 MNHNY, CDR2 SVGAGI (reference sequence). The V and J ends lost 5 bases and 2 bases respectively, with 13 bases between them. Sequences were obtained from whole blood. The receptor was derived from an adult who was a healthcare worker with PCR-confirmed SARS-CoV-2 infection or an uninfected control (not recorded which). The chain links TRBV6-6 to TRBJ2-7; D not resolved. CDR3 protein: CASSPNRDPYEQYF. In DNA, the CDR3 is TGTGCCAGCAGTCCCAACAGAGACCCCTACGAGCAGTACTTC.